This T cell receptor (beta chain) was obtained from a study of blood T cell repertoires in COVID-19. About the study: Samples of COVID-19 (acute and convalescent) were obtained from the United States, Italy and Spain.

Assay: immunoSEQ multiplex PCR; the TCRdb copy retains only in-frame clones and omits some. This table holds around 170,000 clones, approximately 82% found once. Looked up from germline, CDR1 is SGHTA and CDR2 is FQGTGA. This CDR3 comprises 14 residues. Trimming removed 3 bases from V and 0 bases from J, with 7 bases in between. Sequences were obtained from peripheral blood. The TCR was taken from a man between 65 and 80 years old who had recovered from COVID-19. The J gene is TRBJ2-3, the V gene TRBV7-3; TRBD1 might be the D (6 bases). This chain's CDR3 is CASSFRGSTDTQYF. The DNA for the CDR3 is TGTGCCAGCAGCTTCAGGGGTAGCACAGATACGCAGTATTTT.